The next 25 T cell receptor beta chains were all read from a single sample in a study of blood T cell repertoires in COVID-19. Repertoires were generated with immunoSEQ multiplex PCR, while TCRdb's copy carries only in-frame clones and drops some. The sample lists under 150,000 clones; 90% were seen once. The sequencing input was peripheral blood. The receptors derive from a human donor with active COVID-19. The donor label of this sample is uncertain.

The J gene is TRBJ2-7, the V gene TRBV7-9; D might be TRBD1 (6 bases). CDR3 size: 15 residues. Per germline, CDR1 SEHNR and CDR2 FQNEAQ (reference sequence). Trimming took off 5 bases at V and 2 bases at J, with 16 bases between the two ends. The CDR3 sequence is CASSRAGVLTYEQYF. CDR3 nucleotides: TGTGCCAGCAGCCGAGCAGGGGTCTTAACCTACGAGCAGTACTTC.

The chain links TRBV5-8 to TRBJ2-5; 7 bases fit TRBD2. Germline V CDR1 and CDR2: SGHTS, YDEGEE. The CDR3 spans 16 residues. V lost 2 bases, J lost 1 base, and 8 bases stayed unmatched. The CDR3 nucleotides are TGTGCCAGCAGCTTAGCAGGGAGCGGGACCCAAGAGACCCAGTACTTC. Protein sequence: CASSLAGSGTQETQYF.

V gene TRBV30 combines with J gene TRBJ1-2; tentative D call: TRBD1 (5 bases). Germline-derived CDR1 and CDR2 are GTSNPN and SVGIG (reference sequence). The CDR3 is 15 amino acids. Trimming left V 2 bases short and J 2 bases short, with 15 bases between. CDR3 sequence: CAWSRVGRSNYGYTF. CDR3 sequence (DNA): TGTGCCTGGAGTCGAGTGGGGCGGAGCAACTATGGCTACACCTTC.

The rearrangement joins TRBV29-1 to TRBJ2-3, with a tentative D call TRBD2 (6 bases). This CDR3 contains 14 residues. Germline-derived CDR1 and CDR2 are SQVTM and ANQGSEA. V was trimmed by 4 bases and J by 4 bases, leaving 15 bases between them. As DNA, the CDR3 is TGCAGCGTTGGGGGCCGGGGGATGGCAGATACGCAGTATTTT. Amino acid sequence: CSVGGRGMADTQYF.

CDR3 DNA: TGTGCCAGCAGCTTGAGGGGACTAGCAAAACTCACCGGGGAGCTGTTTTTT. As protein: CASSLRGLAKLTGELFF. The chain combines TRBV5-4 with TRBJ2-2, with TRBD2 identical over 9 bases. V was clipped by 1 base and J by 4 bases; unmatched bases: 8. The CDR3 spans 17 residues. CDR1 SGHNT and CDR2 YYREEE come from the germline V gene (reference sequence).

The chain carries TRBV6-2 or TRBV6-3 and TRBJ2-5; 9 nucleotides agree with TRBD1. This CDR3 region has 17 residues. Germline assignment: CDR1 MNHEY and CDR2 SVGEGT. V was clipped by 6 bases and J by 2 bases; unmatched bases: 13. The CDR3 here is CASSANPTGGRQETQYF. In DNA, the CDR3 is TGTGCCAGCAGCGCGAACCCGACAGGGGGTCGGCAAGAGACCCAGTACTTC.

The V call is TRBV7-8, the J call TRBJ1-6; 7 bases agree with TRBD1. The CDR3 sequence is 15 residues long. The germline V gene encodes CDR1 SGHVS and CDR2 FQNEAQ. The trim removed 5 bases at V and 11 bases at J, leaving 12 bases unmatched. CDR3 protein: CASSEVQGMAPPLHF. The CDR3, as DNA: TGTGCCAGCAGCGAAGTACAGGGGATGGCCCCACCCCTCCACTTT.

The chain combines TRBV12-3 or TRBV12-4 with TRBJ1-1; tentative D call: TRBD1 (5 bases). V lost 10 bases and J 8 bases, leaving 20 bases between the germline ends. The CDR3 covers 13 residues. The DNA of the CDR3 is TGTGCCACGCTACCCAGGCAGGGAGGGGAAGCTTTCTTT. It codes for CATLPRQGGEAFF.

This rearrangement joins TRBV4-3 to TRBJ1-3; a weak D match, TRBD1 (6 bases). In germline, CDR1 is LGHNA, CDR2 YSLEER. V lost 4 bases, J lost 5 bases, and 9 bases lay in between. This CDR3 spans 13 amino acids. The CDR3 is CASSLDRRNTIYF. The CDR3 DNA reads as TGCGCCAGCAGCCTCGACAGGCGAAACACCATATATTTT.

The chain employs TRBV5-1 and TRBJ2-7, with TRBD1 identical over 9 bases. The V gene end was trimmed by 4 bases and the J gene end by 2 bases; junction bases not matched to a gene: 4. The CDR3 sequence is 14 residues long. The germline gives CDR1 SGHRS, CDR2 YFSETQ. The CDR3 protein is CASSLGQGPYEQYF. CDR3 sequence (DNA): TGCGCCAGCAGCCTGGGACAGGGACCCTACGAGCAGTACTTC.

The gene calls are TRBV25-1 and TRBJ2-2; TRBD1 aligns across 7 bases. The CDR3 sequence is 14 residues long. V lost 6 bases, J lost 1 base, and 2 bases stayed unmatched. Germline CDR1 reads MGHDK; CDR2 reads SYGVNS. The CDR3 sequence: CASRRTGNTGELFF. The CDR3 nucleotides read TGTGCCAGCAGGCGGACAGGGAACACCGGGGAGCTGTTTTTT.

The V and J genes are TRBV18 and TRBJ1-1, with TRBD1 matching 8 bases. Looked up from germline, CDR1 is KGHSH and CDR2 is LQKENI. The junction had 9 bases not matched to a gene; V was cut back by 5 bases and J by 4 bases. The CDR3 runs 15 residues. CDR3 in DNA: TGTGCCAGCTCAAAAGAGACAGGGGTCGGCACTGAAGCTTTCTTT. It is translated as CASSKETGVGTEAFF.

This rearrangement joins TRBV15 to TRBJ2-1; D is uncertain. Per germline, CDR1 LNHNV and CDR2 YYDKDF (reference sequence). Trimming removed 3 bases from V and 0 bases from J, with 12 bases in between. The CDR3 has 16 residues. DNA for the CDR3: TGTGCCACCAGCAGGGTGGCGGCCAGCTCCTACAATGAGCAGTTCTTC. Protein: CATSRVAASSYNEQFF.

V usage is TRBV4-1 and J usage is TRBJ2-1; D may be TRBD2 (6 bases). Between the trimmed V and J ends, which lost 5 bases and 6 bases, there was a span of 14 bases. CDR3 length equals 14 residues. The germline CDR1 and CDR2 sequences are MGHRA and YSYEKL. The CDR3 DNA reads TGCGCCAGCAGCAGGGAGGTAGGCCTCAATGAGCAGTTCTTC. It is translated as CASSREVGLNEQFF.

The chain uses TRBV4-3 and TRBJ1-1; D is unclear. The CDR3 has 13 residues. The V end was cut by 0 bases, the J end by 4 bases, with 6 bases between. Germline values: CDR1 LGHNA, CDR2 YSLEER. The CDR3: CASSQDSGTEAFF. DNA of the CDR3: TGCGCCAGCAGCCAAGATTCAGGCACTGAAGCTTTCTTT.

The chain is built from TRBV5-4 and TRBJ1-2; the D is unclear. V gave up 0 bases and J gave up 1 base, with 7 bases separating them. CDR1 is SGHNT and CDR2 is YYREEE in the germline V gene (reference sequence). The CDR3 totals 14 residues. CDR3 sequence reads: CASSLGNSNYGYTF. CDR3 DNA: TGTGCCAGCAGCTTGGGCAACAGTAACTATGGCTACACCTTC.

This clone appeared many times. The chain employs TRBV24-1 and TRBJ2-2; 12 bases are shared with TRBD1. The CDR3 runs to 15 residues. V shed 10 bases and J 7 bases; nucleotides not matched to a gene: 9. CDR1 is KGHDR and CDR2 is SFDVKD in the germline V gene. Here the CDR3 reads CATGDRGRTIGELFF. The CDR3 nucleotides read TGTGCCACGGGGGACAGGGGGCGAACGATCGGGGAGCTGTTTTTT.

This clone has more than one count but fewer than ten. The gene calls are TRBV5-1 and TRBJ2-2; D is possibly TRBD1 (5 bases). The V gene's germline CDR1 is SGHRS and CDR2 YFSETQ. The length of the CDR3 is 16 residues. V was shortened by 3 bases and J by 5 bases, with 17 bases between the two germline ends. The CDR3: CASSSGAGRRTGELFF. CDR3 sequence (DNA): TGCGCCAGCAGCTCTGGGGCAGGGCGTCGGACCGGGGAGCTGTTTTTT.

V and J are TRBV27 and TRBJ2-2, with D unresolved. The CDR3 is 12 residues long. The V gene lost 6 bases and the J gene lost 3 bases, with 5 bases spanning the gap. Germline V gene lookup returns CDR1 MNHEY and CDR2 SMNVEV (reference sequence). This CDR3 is CASRDYTGELFF. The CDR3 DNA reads TGTGCCAGCAGAGACTACACCGGGGAGCTGTTTTTT.

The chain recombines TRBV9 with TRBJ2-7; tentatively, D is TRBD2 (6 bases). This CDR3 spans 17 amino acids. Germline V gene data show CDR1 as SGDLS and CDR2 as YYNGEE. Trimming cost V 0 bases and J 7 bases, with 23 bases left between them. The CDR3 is CASSVVPTPGPGGEQYF. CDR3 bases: TGTGCCAGCAGCGTAGTTCCCACCCCAGGGCCCGGAGGGGAGCAGTACTTC. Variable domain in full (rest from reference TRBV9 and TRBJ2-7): DSGVTQTPKHLITATGQRVTLRCSPRSGDLSVYWYQQSLDQGLQFLIQYYNGEERAKGNILERFSAQQFPDLHSELNLSSLELGDSALYFCASSVVPTPGPGGEQYFGPGTRLTVT.

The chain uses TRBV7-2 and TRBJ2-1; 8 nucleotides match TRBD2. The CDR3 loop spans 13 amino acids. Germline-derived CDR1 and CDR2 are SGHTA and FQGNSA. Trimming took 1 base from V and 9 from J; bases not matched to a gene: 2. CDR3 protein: CASSLGTSTEQFF. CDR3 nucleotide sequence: TGTGCCAGCAGCTTAGGGACTAGCACTGAGCAGTTCTTC.

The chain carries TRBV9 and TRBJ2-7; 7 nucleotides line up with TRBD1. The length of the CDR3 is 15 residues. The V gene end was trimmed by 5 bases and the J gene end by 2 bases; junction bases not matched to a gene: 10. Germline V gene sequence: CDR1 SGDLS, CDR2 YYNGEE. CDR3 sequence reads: CASSLGTAKTYEQYF. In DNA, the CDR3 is TGTGCCAGCAGTTTAGGGACAGCTAAAACCTACGAGCAGTACTTC.

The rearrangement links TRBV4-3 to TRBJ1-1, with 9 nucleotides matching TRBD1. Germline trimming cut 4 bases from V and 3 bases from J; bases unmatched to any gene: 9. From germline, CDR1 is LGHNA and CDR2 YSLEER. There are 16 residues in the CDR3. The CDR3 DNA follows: TGCGCCAGCAGCCCGGGACAGGGCCTGGTGGACACTGAAGCTTTCTTT. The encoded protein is CASSPGQGLVDTEAFF.

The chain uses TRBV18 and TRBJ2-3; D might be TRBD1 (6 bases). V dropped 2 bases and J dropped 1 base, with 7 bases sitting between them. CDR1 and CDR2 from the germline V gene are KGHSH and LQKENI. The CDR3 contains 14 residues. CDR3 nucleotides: TGTGCCAGCTCACCAGAGGGGGGCACAGATACGCAGTATTTT. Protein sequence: CASSPEGGTDTQYF.

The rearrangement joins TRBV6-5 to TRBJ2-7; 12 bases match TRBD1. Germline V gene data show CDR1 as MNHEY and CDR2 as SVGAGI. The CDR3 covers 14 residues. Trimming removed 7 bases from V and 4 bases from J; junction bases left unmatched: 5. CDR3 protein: CASTPGQGAYEQYF. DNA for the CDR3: TGTGCCAGCACCCCGGGACAGGGGGCTTACGAGCAGTACTTC.